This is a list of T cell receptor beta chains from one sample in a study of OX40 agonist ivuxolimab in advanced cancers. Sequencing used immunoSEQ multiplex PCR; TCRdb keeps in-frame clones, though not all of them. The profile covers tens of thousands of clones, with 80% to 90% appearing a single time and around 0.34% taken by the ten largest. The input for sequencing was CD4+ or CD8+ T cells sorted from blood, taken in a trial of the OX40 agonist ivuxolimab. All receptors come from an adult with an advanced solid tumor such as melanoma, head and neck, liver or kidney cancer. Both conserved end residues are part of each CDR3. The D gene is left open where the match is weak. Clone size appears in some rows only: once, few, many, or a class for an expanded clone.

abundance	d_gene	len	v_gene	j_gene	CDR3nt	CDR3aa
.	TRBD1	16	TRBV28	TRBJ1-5	TGTGCCAGCAGCAGCGGGCAGGGGGCGAGGAATCAGCCCCAGCATTTT	CASSSGQGARNQPQHF
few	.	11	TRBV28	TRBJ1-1	TGTGCCAGCTTTGACAGTGGGGAAGCTTTCTTT	CASFDSGEAFF
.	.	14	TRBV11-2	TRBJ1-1	TGTGCCAGCAGCTTAACGGGGGTGAACACTGAAGCTTTCTTT	CASSLTGVNTEAFF
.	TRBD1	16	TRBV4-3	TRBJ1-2	TGCGCCAGCAGCCAAGATCGGGCAGGGGGTGCCTATGGCTACACCTTC	CASSQDRAGGAYGYTF
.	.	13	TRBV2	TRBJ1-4	TGTGCCAGCCTGGGGCAGGGAGACGGATGGCTGTTTTTT	CASLGQGDGWLFF
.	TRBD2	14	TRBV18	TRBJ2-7	TGTGCCAGCTCACGACGGGAGGGGGCCTACGAGCAGTACTTC	CASSRREGAYEQYF
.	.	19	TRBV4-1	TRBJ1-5	TGCGCCAGCAGCCAAGATGTCTCGGTAGAGTTGGTGGACAATCAGCCCCAGCATTTT	CASSQDVSVELVDNQPQHF
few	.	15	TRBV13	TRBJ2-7	TGTGCCAGCAGCGCCCGGGACGGAACTTTCTACGAGCAGTACTTC	CASSARDGTFYEQYF
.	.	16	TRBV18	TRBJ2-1	TGTGCCAGCTCAGGGTTTGAGGGGAGAGACAACAATGAGCAGTTCTTC	CASSGFEGRDNNEQFF
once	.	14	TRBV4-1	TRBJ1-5	TGCGCCAGCAGCCAAGACAGACGCAATCAGCCCCAGCATTTT	CASSQDRRNQPQHF
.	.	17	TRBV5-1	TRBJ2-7	TGCGCCAGCAGCTTGTCTGCTCTGGGGGCAGGTTCCTACGAGCAGTACTTC	CASSLSALGAGSYEQYF
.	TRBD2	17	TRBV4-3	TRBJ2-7	TGCGCCAGCAGCCAAGACCTTAAGCGGGGGCTTTACTACGAGCAGTACTTC	CASSQDLKRGLYYEQYF
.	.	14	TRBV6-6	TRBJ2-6	TGTGCCACACCTAGGGGGTCGGGGGCCAACGTCCTGACTTTC	CATPRGSGANVLTF
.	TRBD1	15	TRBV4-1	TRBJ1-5	TGCGCCAGCAGTCCTCGAGACAGGGCAGATCAGCCCCAGCATTTT	CASSPRDRADQPQHF
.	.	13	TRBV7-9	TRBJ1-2	TGTGCCAGCAGCTTAGGGACAGACTATGGCTACACCTTC	CASSLGTDYGYTF
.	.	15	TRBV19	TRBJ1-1	TGTGCCAGTACTGGACGACAGGTTGGCGTCACTGAAGCTTTCTTT	CASTGRQVGVTEAFF
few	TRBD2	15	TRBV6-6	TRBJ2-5	TGTGCCAGCAGTTACATCCTAGCGGGTGGTGGGACCCAGTACTTC	CASSYILAGGGTQYF